Shown below are 12 T cell receptor beta chains from a single sample sequenced in a study of graft-versus-host responses after intestinal transplantation. These TCRs' antigens remain unknown. Assay: immunoSEQ multiplex PCR; the TCRdb copy retains only in-frame clones and omits some. Of about 98,000 clones in the sample, under 85% were seen once. The sequencing used unstimulated CD8+ T cells sorted from spleen or lymph node cells, collected before intestinal transplant. The receptors were gathered from a human donor who received an intestinal transplant.

The chain has TRBV6-1 and TRBJ2-3; 13 bases align to TRBD2. The CDR3 covers 15 residues. V lost 6 bases to trimming and J lost 0 bases; unmatched junction nucleotides: 0. CDR1 is MNHNS, CDR2 SASEGT, per germline. This CDR3 is CASRGLAGSTDTQYF. CDR3 in DNA: TGTGCCAGCAGGGGACTAGCGGGGAGCACAGATACGCAGTATTTT.

This clone was observed a single time. The V and J genes are TRBV30 and TRBJ2-1, with 10 bases identical to TRBD2. The germline V gene has CDR1 GTSNPN and CDR2 SVGIG (reference sequence). The CDR3 length is 16 residues. J gave up 4 bases and V 1 base, and 7 bases lay outside the gene matches. The CDR3 reads CAWSASGTSEYNEQFF. CDR3 nucleotides: TGTGCCTGGAGTGCATCCGGGACTAGCGAATACAATGAGCAGTTCTTC.

This chain uses TRBV6-5 with TRBJ1-2; 9 bases match TRBD1. The CDR3 sequence is 13 residues long. V lost 5 bases to trimming and J lost 8 bases; unmatched junction nucleotides: 6. CDR1 and CDR2 from the germline V gene are MNHEY and SVGAGI. The CDR3 DNA is TGTGCCAGCAGTCCACAGGGGGCGGAGGGCTACACCTTC. It codes for CASSPQGAEGYTF.

This chain joins TRBV1 and TRBJ2-1; whether TRBD2, the table's D call, matches the DNA was not checked. TRBV1 is listed as a pseudogene. The CDR3 contains 20 residues. CDR3 DNA: TGCACCAGCAGCCTCGGACTAGCGGGAGGGCCGGATCTACGAACGGATGAGCAGTTCTTC. Translated, it gives CTSSLGLAGGPDLRTDEQFF.

The chain combines TRBV7-6 with TRBJ1-6; 12 positions agree with TRBD1. With 2 bases clipped from V and 14 bases from J, the junction kept 10 bases outside the gene matches. Germline lookup yields CDR1 SGHVS and CDR2 FNYEAQ. This CDR3 contains 16 residues. CDR3 amino acids: CASSLREPGQGASLHF. CDR3 bases: TGTGCCAGCAGCTTAAGGGAACCGGGACAGGGGGCTTCCCTCCACTTT.

The V call is TRBV5-1, the J call TRBJ2-4, with TRBD2 as a possible D gene (6 bases). The CDR3 covers 14 residues. The germline V and J ends were trimmed by 4 bases and 9 bases, with 17 bases remaining between them. The germline V gene encodes CDR1 SGHRS and CDR2 YFSETQ. The CDR3 bases are TGCGCCAGCAGCCTGGACCCGGGGGATAGCATTCAGTACTTC. Residues: CASSLDPGDSIQYF.

This clone was detected once. The chain couples TRBV15 to TRBJ2-2; unclear D gene. The germline CDR1 and CDR2 sequences are LNHNV and YYDKDF (reference sequence). The CDR3 runs 16 residues. The V end was cut by 2 bases, the J end by 0 bases, with 10 bases between. The CDR3 here is CATSRRSGPNTGELFF. The CDR3 DNA follows: TGTGCCACCAGCAGACGCTCCGGGCCGAACACCGGGGAGCTGTTTTTT.

The chain joins TRBV11-2 to TRBJ2-3; D is unclear. Trimming took 1 base from V and 9 from J, leaving 11 bases between them. The germline V gene encodes CDR1 SGHAT and CDR2 FQNNGV. CDR3 size: 13 residues. CDR3 nucleotides: TGTGCCAGCAGCTTAGCCAGTCCACAGACGCAGTATTTT. Amino acid sequence: CASSLASPQTQYF.

This clone was counted a single time. V and J are TRBV18 and TRBJ2-7, with D possibly TRBD2 on 6 matching bases. Germline V gene data show CDR1 as KGHSH and CDR2 as LQKENI. Trimming stripped 2 bases from V and 0 bases from J, with 11 bases between. The length of the CDR3 is 15 residues. In DNA form, the CDR3 reads TGTGCCAGCTCACCAACGGGAGTCCCCTCCTACGAGCAGTACTTC. Its protein is CASSPTGVPSYEQYF.

The chain carries TRBV30 and TRBJ2-7, with a possible D match to TRBD1 (6 bases). Trimming left V 4 bases short and J 7 bases short, with 14 bases between. Germline CDR1 is GTSNPN and CDR2 is SVGIG (reference sequence). The CDR3 consists of 12 residues. The chain's CDR3 is CAWTDSPREQYF. As DNA, the CDR3 is TGTGCCTGGACGGACAGCCCGCGGGAGCAGTACTTC.

This rearrangement joins TRBV29-1 to TRBJ2-2; D gene uncertain. V lost 2 bases to trimming and J lost 0 bases, with 7 bases between them. The germline V gene encodes CDR1 SQVTM and CDR2 ANQGSEA. There are 14 residues in the CDR3. This CDR3 reads CSVELRANTGELFF. The CDR3 DNA is TGCAGCGTTGAACTTAGGGCGAACACCGGGGAGCTGTTTTTT.

The chain employs TRBV6-5 and TRBJ1-1; D is perhaps TRBD1 (5 bases). V was clipped by 6 bases and J by 7 bases, with 15 bases between them. The germline V gene has CDR1 MNHEY and CDR2 SVGAGI. CDR3 length: 13 amino acids. For the CDR3, the DNA is TGTGCCAGCAGACCTACCGACAGCCTTGAAGCTTTCTTT. It codes for CASRPTDSLEAFF.